The TCR beta chain described here comes from a study of cytomegalovirus exposure and HLA in healthy donors. The study's findings and limits: Cytomegalovirus-associated status was assigned to 164 TCR beta chains.

Per the germline V gene, CDR1 is SGHRS and CDR2 is YFSETQ. This CDR3 contains 17 residues. Trimming removed 4 bases from V and 3 bases from J; junction bases left unmatched: 10. TCRdb's table, derived via immunoSEQ multiplex PCR, lists solely in-frame clones and lacks some. The table records 150,000 to 250,000 clones, around 80% of them present only once. About this clone itself: The antigen is unknown.

The chain is built from TRBV5-1 and TRBJ1-4; 9 nucleotides match TRBD1. Sequences were obtained from PBMCs. The sequence derives from a woman in her twenties or thirties in good health and CMV-seronegative. The CDR3 region has the DNA TGCGCCAGCAGCCAGGGGGGACAGGGTACCTCTAATGAAAAACTGTTTTTT. It translates to CASSQGGQGTSNEKLFF.